This is a list of T cell receptor beta chains from one sample in a study of blood T cell repertoires in COVID-19. Generated by immunoSEQ multiplex PCR, the TCRdb table keeps only in-frame clones and is missing some. This sample has about 220,000 clones, with roughly four fifths found just once. Sample: peripheral blood. The receptors come from a woman between 70 and 85 years old with COVID-19, enrolled during active disease. Each CDR3 is given with its conserved first and last residue. The order of the fields is V gene, clone size, J gene, D gene, CDR3 protein, CDR3 DNA. D genes are given only for firm matches. Some rows mark clone size as missing; the rest say once, few, many or name a class of expanded clone.

v_gene: TRBV14; abundance: NA; j_gene: TRBJ2-1; d_gene: TRBD2; CDR3aa: CASSPLGRGYNEQFF; CDR3nt: TGTGCCAGCAGTCCGCTTGGGCGGGGGTACAATGAGCAGTTCTTC
v_gene: TRBV28; abundance: NA; j_gene: TRBJ1-1; d_gene: NA; CDR3aa: CASSMEQLNTEAFF; CDR3nt: TGTGCCAGCTCTATGGAACAGCTGAACACTGAAGCTTTCTTT
v_gene: TRBV25-1; abundance: NA; j_gene: TRBJ2-6; d_gene: NA; CDR3aa: CASSEYGGGPGANVLTF; CDR3nt: TGTGCCAGCAGTGAATATGGTGGGGGCCCTGGGGCCAACGTCCTGACTTTC
v_gene: TRBV9; abundance: once; j_gene: TRBJ2-5; d_gene: TRBD2; CDR3aa: CASSAHPLAGEETQYF; CDR3nt: TGTGCCAGCAGCGCCCACCCTTTAGCGGGAGAAGAGACCCAGTACTTC
v_gene: TRBV29-1; abundance: NA; j_gene: TRBJ2-1; d_gene: NA; CDR3aa: CSVDDGQPYNEQFF; CDR3nt: TGCAGCGTTGATGACGGACAGCCCTACAATGAGCAGTTCTTC
v_gene: TRBV6-1; abundance: few; j_gene: TRBJ1-6; d_gene: NA; CDR3aa: CASSEEVPTGNSPLHF; CDR3nt: TGTGCCAGCAGTGAAGAGGTCCCGACGGGGAATTCACCCCTCCACTTT
v_gene: TRBV28; abundance: NA; j_gene: TRBJ2-3; d_gene: TRBD1; CDR3aa: CASLADRDRSKNTQYF; CDR3nt: TGTGCCAGCCTGGCAGACCGGGACAGATCTAAAAATACGCAGTATTTT
v_gene: TRBV7-8; abundance: NA; j_gene: TRBJ1-2; d_gene: NA; CDR3aa: CASSLDGRNYGYTF; CDR3nt: TGTGCCAGCAGCTTAGACGGGAGGAACTATGGCTACACCTTC
v_gene: TRBV30; abundance: NA; j_gene: TRBJ1-1; d_gene: TRBD1; CDR3aa: CAWRTGVTEAFF; CDR3nt: TGTGCCTGGAGGACAGGGGTAACTGAAGCTTTCTTT
v_gene: TRBV5-5; abundance: few; j_gene: TRBJ2-1; d_gene: TRBD2; CDR3aa: CASSLTGTSGRNHNEQFF; CDR3nt: TGTGCCAGCAGCTTGACTGGGACTAGCGGGAGGAACCACAATGAGCAGTTCTTC
v_gene: TRBV20-1; abundance: few; j_gene: TRBJ1-1; d_gene: NA; CDR3aa: CSVKGEFEAFF; CDR3nt: TGCAGCGTGAAGGGGGAATTTGAAGCTTTCTTT
v_gene: TRBV6-5; abundance: NA; j_gene: TRBJ2-7; d_gene: NA; CDR3aa: CASRTPFQDSYEQYF; CDR3nt: TGTGCCAGCAGGACACCCTTTCAGGACTCCTACGAGCAGTACTTC
v_gene: TRBV20-1; abundance: NA; j_gene: TRBJ2-5; d_gene: NA; CDR3aa: CSARPEETQYF; CDR3nt: TGCAGTGCTAGACCTGAAGAGACCCAGTACTTC
v_gene: TRBV28; abundance: NA; j_gene: TRBJ1-5; d_gene: TRBD1; CDR3aa: CASSSLQGTNQPQHF; CDR3nt: TGTGCCAGCAGTTCCTTACAGGGGACCAATCAGCCCCAGCATTTT
v_gene: TRBV3-1/TRBV3-2; abundance: NA; j_gene: TRBJ1-6; d_gene: TRBD1; CDR3aa: CASSQDVRQGESPLHF; CDR3nt: TGTGCCAGCAGCCAAGATGTGAGACAGGGTGAATCACCCCTCCACTTT
v_gene: TRBV7-9; abundance: few; j_gene: TRBJ1-2; d_gene: NA; CDR3aa: CASSPPSGGSYTF; CDR3nt: TGTGCCAGCAGCCCCCCATCGGGGGGGAGCTACACCTTC
v_gene: TRBV19; abundance: NA; j_gene: TRBJ1-5; d_gene: TRBD1; CDR3aa: CASSPVRGTGFNQPQHF; CDR3nt: TGTGCCAGTAGTCCCGTCCGCGGGACAGGTTTCAATCAGCCCCAGCATTTT
v_gene: TRBV3-1/TRBV3-2; abundance: NA; j_gene: TRBJ2-1; d_gene: TRBD2; CDR3aa: CASLKREGIYNEQFF; CDR3nt: TGTGCCAGCTTAAAGCGGGAGGGGATTTACAATGAGCAGTTCTTC
v_gene: TRBV19; abundance: NA; j_gene: TRBJ2-1; d_gene: NA; CDR3aa: CASSDGTRYNEQFF; CDR3nt: TGTGCCAGTAGTGACGGGACAAGATACAATGAGCAGTTCTTC
v_gene: TRBV28; abundance: NA; j_gene: TRBJ2-7; d_gene: TRBD1; CDR3aa: CASIKGQGAEQYF; CDR3nt: TGTGCCAGCATTAAGGGACAGGGGGCCGAGCAGTACTTC
v_gene: TRBV7-2; abundance: NA; j_gene: TRBJ1-5; d_gene: NA; CDR3aa: CASTNDRNQPQHF; CDR3nt: TGTGCCAGCACCAACGACAGGAATCAGCCCCAGCATTTT
v_gene: TRBV7-6; abundance: NA; j_gene: TRBJ2-1; d_gene: TRBD2; CDR3aa: CASSFTGLAGNNEQFF; CDR3nt: TGTGCCAGCAGCTTTACGGGACTAGCGGGAAACAATGAGCAGTTCTTC